Given below is one T cell receptor (beta chain) in context. The data originate from a study of blood T cell repertoires in COVID-19. TCRdb's copy holds only in-frame clones and misses some; the assay was immunoSEQ multiplex PCR. The sample carries almost 90,000 clones, 88% recorded once. The germline V gene has CDR1 SEHNR and CDR2 FQNEAQ (reference sequence). V shed 0 bases and J 5 bases; nucleotides not matched to a gene: 13. This CDR3 contains 18 residues. The specimen was peripheral blood. The chain employs TRBV7-9 and TRBJ2-5; 9 nucleotides align to TRBD1. The receptor was isolated from a man older than 75 with acute or convalescent COVID-19. The CDR3 sequence is CASSLASGWDREEETQYF. CDR3 in DNA: TGTGCCAGCAGCTTAGCGTCCGGCTGGGACAGGGAGGAGGAGACCCAGTACTTC.